Listed below are T cell receptor beta chains from one sample, sequenced in a study of blood T cell repertoires in COVID-19. Some clones are missing from TCRdb's copy, which holds only in-frame ones; the method was immunoSEQ multiplex PCR. The sample includes about 300,000 clones, about 90% of them seen just once. Sequencing was carried out using PBMCs or T cells enriched from blood (not recorded which). These receptors were obtained from a woman between 50 and 59 years old who had been exposed to COVID-19. Both conserved end residues are part of each CDR3. The D gene is left open where the match is weak. A row's size may be missing; if present it is once, few, many or a size class.

TRBV2	NA	NA	TRBJ1-1	TGTGCCAGCAGTACTGACACTGAAGCTTTCTTT	CASSTDTEAFF
TRBV7-8	once	NA	TRBJ1-2	TGTGCCAGCAGCTTGCTCGGGGGGGAACCCTATGGCTACACCTTC	CASSLLGGEPYGYTF
TRBV19	NA	TRBD1	TRBJ1-6	TGTGCCAGTAGTATCGGGGACAGGGATAATTCACCCCTCCACTTT	CASSIGDRDNSPLHF
TRBV5-4	NA	NA	TRBJ2-6	TGTGCCAGCAGCCCAGGAGGGGGCGCCGGGGCCAACGTCCTGACTTTC	CASSPGGGAGANVLTF
TRBV10-3	NA	TRBD1	TRBJ2-1	TGTGCCATCAGGGGGACAGGGGTCTTGTTCTTC	CAIRGTGVLFF
TRBV5-6	NA	NA	TRBJ2-1	TGTGCCAGCAGCAAGACAGACAATGAGCAGTTCTTC	CASSKTDNEQFF
TRBV5-4	once	NA	TRBJ2-7	TGTGCCAGCAGCTTGGGCGCCGGCGAGCAGTACTTC	CASSLGAGEQYF
TRBV28	NA	TRBD1	TRBJ1-2	TGTGCCAGCAGGTCCCAAGAGACAGGGGGTAACTATGGCTACACCTTC	CASRSQETGGNYGYTF
TRBV28	NA	TRBD1	TRBJ1-4	TGTGCCAGCAGCGTACAGGGGGCGTGGGAAAAACTGTTTTTT	CASSVQGAWEKLFF
TRBV5-1	NA	NA	TRBJ2-6	TGCGCCAGCAGCCTGCCAGGTTCGGGGGCCAACGTCCTGACTTTC	CASSLPGSGANVLTF
TRBV12-3/TRBV12-4	NA	NA	TRBJ1-6	TGTGCCAGCATCTGGGGGGAAGGCTCACCCCTCCACTTT	CASIWGEGSPLHF
TRBV3-1/TRBV3-2	NA	NA	TRBJ1-1	TGTGCCAGCAGTGCAGGGTTTGGGAACACTGAAGCTTTCTTT	CASSAGFGNTEAFF
TRBV7-2	NA	TRBD2	TRBJ2-3	TGTGCCAGCAGCTTACGGGGGGATGGATCGGCAGATACGCAGTATTTT	CASSLRGDGSADTQYF
TRBV5-4	NA	NA	TRBJ1-5	TGTGCCAGCAGTCAGGACAGCCTCAGTCCCCAGCATTTT	CASSQDSLSPQHF
TRBV5-1	NA	NA	TRBJ2-3	TGCGCCAGCAGCCTAGGATTGGATACGCAGTATTTT	CASSLGLDTQYF